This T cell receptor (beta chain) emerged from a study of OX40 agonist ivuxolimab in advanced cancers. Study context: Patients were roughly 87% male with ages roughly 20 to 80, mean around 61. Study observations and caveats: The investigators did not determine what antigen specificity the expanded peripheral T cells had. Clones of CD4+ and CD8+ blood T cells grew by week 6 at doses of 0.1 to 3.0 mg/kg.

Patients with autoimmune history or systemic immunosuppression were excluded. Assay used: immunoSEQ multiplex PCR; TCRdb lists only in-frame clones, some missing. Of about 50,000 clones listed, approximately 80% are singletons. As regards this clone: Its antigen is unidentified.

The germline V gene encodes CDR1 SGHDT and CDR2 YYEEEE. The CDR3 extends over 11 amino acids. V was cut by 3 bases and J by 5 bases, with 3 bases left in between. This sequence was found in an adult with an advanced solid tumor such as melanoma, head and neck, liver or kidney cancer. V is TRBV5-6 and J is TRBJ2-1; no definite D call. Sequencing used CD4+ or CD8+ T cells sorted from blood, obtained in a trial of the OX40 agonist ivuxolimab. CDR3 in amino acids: CASSWDNEQFF. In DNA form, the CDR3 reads TGTGCCAGCAGCTGGGACAATGAGCAGTTCTTC.